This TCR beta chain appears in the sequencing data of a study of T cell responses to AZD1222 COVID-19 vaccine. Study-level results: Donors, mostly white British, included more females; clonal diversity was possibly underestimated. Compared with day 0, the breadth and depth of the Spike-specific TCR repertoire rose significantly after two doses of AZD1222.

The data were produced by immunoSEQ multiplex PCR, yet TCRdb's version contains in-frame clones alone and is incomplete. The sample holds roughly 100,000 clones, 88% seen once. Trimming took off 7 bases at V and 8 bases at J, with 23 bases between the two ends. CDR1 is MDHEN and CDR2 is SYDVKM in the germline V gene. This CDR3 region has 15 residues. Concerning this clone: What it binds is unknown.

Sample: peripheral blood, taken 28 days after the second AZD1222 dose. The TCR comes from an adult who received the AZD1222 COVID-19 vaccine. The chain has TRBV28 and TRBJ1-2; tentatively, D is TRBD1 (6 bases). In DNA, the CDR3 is TGTGCCAGCACCGCGATGACAGGCCCTGTGGCAGGCTACACCTTC. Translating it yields CASTAMTGPVAGYTF.